This TCR beta chain was identified during a study of shared clonotypes between healthy human individuals. General study results and limits: Generally, estimated richness proved larger in naive subsets than it did in memory subsets. Around 4.9% of naive CD4 clonotypes were shared across several donors.

The protocol was immunoSEQ multiplex PCR, while the TCRdb copy is restricted to in-frame clones and leaves out a portion. In the table there are millions of clones, about 95% of which are singletons. Only CD45RO-negative cells positively selected for CCR7 counted as naive CD8 cells, so terminally differentiated effector memory CD45RA+ cells were excluded. Worth noting for this clone: What it binds is unknown.

Sequencing was carried out using naive CD8+ T cells sorted from blood. This TCR was sampled from a man aged 18-30 years in good health.

The CDR3 sequence: CASSEAGSDIQYF. The CDR3 coding sequence is TGTGCCAGCAGTGAGGCGGGTAGCGACATTCAGTACTTC. The J gene is TRBJ2-4, the V gene TRBV2, with D maybe TRBD2 (5 bases). The CDR3 is made up of 13 amino acids. V was trimmed by 3 bases and J by 8 bases, leaving 11 bases between them. The germline CDR1 and CDR2 sequences are SNHLY and FYNNEI.